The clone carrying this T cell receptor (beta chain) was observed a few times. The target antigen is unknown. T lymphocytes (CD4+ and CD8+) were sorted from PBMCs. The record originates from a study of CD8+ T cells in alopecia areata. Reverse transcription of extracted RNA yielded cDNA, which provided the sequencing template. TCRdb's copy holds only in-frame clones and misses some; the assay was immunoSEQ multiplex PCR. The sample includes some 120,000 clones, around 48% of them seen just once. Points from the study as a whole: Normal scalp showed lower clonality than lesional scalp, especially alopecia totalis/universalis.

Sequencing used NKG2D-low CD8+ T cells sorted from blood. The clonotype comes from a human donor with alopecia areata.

This CDR3 reads CAWKDETGNLGTDTQYF. The CDR3 coding sequence is TGTGCCTGGAAAGACGAGACAGGCAACCTGGGTACAGATACGCAGTATTTT. V and J are TRBV30 and TRBJ2-3; D perhaps matches TRBD1 (6 bases). Trimming stripped 4 bases from V and 3 bases from J, with 23 bases between. Germline V CDR1 and CDR2: GTSNPN, SVGIG (reference sequence). The CDR3 has 17 amino acids.